Below, 26 T cell receptor beta chains from the same sample are listed, as sequenced in a study of blood T cell repertoires in COVID-19. Data came from immunoSEQ multiplex PCR; TCRdb stores just in-frame clones and leaves some out. This sample has approximately 76,000 clones, with around nine tenths found just once. Sequenced material: peripheral blood. All receptors derive from a woman in her fifties or sixties with acute or convalescent COVID-19.

The J gene is TRBJ2-7, the V gene TRBV5-4; the match to TRBD1 covers 10 bases. Germline trimming cut 2 bases from V and 1 base from J; bases unmatched to any gene: 6. The CDR3 totals 16 residues. The germline V gene has CDR1 SGHNT and CDR2 YYREEE (reference sequence). The CDR3 DNA follows: TGTGCCAGCAGCTTTCCTCCGGGACAGGGGTCCTACGAGCAGTACTTC. This gives the protein CASSFPPGQGSYEQYF.

The chain couples TRBV7-2 to TRBJ1-5, with 9 nucleotides matching TRBD1. This CDR3 spans 15 amino acids. Per the germline V gene, CDR1 is SGHTA and CDR2 is FQGNSA. V shed 5 bases and J 4 bases; nucleotides not matched to a gene: 6. The CDR3 reads CASSPTGGLNQPQHF. In DNA, the CDR3 is TGTGCCAGCAGCCCTACAGGGGGCCTGAATCAGCCCCAGCATTTT.

The chain recombines TRBV2 with TRBJ2-1; D may be TRBD2 (5 bases). The V gene's germline CDR1 is SNHLY and CDR2 FYNNEI. Trimming shortened V by 6 bases and J by 1 base, and 10 bases separated the two germline ends. The CDR3 length is 14 residues. CDR3 sequence (DNA): TGTGCCAGCAGAGGCGCGGGTTCCTACAATGAGCAGTTCTTC. Its protein product is CASRGAGSYNEQFF.

This clone was found a few times. The chain couples TRBV15 to TRBJ2-7; D perhaps matches TRBD2 (5 bases). The V gene lost 0 bases and the J gene lost 11 bases, with 17 bases spanning the gap. The germline gives CDR1 LNHNV, CDR2 YYDKDF (reference sequence). CDR3 length equals 14 residues. CDR3 DNA: TGTGCCACCAGCAGAGATAAGACTCCGGGGAATGAGTACTTC. Translation gives CATSRDKTPGNEYF.

This chain connects TRBV10-3 to TRBJ2-1; 9 nucleotides line up with TRBD1. The V gene end was trimmed by 0 bases and the J gene end by 9 bases; junction bases not matched to a gene: 6. Germline V gene lookup returns CDR1 ENHRY and CDR2 SYGVKD. This CDR3 comprises 15 residues. Here the CDR3 reads CAISESTGGRGEQFF. The CDR3 DNA sequence: TGTGCCATCAGTGAGTCGACAGGGGGAAGGGGTGAGCAGTTCTTC.

This clone was picked up a small number of times. The chain is built from TRBV5-1 and TRBJ2-2; TRBD1 aligns across 8 bases. The CDR3 totals 14 residues. V lost 7 bases to trimming and J lost 2 bases; unmatched junction nucleotides: 4. Germline-derived CDR1 and CDR2 are SGHRS and YFSETQ. The CDR3 protein is CASGQGSNTGELFF. CDR3 DNA sequence: TGCGCCAGCGGACAGGGATCAAACACCGGGGAGCTGTTTTTT. Full variable domain (outside the CDR3, taken from reference TRBV5-1 and TRBJ2-2): KAGVTQTPRYLIKTRGQQVTLSCSPISGHRSVSWYQQTPGQGLQFLFEYFSETQRNKGNFPGRFSGRQFSNSRSEMNVSTLELGDSALYLCASGQGSNTGELFFGEGSRLTVL.

This chain links TRBV3-1 (or the pseudogene TRBV3-2) with TRBJ2-7; D is perhaps TRBD1 or TRBD2 (6 bases each). Looked up from germline, CDR1 is LGHDT and CDR2 is YNNKEL (reference sequence). V lost 4 bases, J lost 6 bases, and 16 bases lay in between. This CDR3 has 14 residues. Written as DNA, the CDR3 is TGTGCCAGCAGCCCAGAGGGGGGTTGGCGCGAGCAGTACTTC. Protein sequence: CASSPEGGWREQYF.

The table lists this clone with a count of one. This rearrangement joins TRBV6-6 to TRBJ2-3, with 9 positions matching TRBD1. The J segment lost 4 bases and the V segment lost 0 bases, leaving 2 bases of the junction unmatched. CDR3 size: 15 residues. Germline V gene data show CDR1 as MNHNY and CDR2 as SVGAGI (reference sequence). CDR3 region: CASSYSWTGADTQYF. In DNA, the CDR3 is TGTGCCAGCAGTTACTCCTGGACAGGGGCAGATACGCAGTATTTT.

V gene TRBV6-5 combines with J gene TRBJ1-2, with 9 bases aligning to TRBD1. Germline V gene lookup returns CDR1 MNHEY and CDR2 SVGAGI. The CDR3 spans 13 residues. The ends lost 2 bases at V and 8 bases at J; junction bases unmatched: 3. CDR3 sequence (DNA): TGTGCCAGCAGTTACGACAGGGGGTTCGGCTACACCTTC. Amino acids: CASSYDRGFGYTF.

This clone was detected once. V usage is TRBV6-2 or TRBV6-3 and J usage is TRBJ1-1, with D tentatively TRBD1 (6 bases). Trimming removed 2 bases at V and 5 bases at J, with 21 bases between. This CDR3 spans 17 amino acids. Looked up from germline, CDR1 is MNHEY and CDR2 is SVGEGT. The CDR3 reads CASSYRAEVTGPTEAFF. In DNA, the CDR3 is TGTGCCAGCAGTTACCGGGCTGAGGTCACAGGGCCGACTGAAGCTTTCTTT.

The rearrangement links TRBV18 to TRBJ1-1; D is uncertain. Germline CDR1 is KGHSH and CDR2 is LQKENI. The germline V and J ends were trimmed by 2 bases and 3 bases, with 13 bases remaining between them. The CDR3 sequence is 15 residues long. This CDR3 is CASSPISGGDTEAFF. The CDR3, as DNA: TGTGCCAGCTCACCAATTTCGGGTGGTGACACTGAAGCTTTCTTT.

The chain is built from TRBV12-3 or TRBV12-4 and TRBJ1-1; 7 bases map to TRBD1. The CDR3 runs to 13 residues. V lost 3 bases, J lost 8 bases, and 6 bases stayed unmatched. The CDR3 DNA is TGTGCCAGCAGTTTCGGACAGGCGGTAGAAGCTTTCTTT. Translation: CASSFGQAVEAFF.

V and J are TRBV4-2 and TRBJ2-1; 7 bases map to TRBD1. Germline V CDR1 and CDR2: LGHNA, YNFKEQ. The CDR3 has 15 residues. With V trimmed by 1 base and J by 7 bases, 7 bases remained unmatched. CDR3 region: CASSQVPGQPNEQFF. The CDR3 DNA sequence: TGTGCCAGCAGCCAAGTCCCGGGACAGCCAAATGAGCAGTTCTTC.

This chain links TRBV20-1 with TRBJ2-1; 13 bases line up with TRBD2. Trimming at V came to 4 bases and at J to 5 bases, leaving 5 bases not matched to a gene. CDR1 and CDR2 from the germline V gene are DFQATT and SNEGSKA (reference sequence). The length of the CDR3 is 15 residues. CDR3 bases: TGCAGTGCTACTGAACTAGCGGGGGGGCACAATGAGCAGTTCTTC. Protein sequence: CSATELAGGHNEQFF.

This clone was counted between two and nine times. V usage is TRBV7-9 and J usage is TRBJ2-7; 7 nucleotides align to TRBD1. The V segment lost 6 bases and the J segment 3 bases; nucleotides outside the gene matches: 8. This CDR3 spans 14 amino acids. Germline CDR1 is SEHNR and CDR2 is FQNEAQ (reference sequence). This chain's CDR3 is CASRPKGTVYEQYF. The CDR3 DNA reads as TGTGCCAGCAGGCCCAAAGGGACAGTCTACGAGCAGTACTTC. Full variable domain (remainder filled in from reference TRBV7-9 and TRBJ2-7): DTGVSQNPRHKITKRGQNVTFRCDPISEHNRLYWYRQTLGQGPEFLTYFQNEAQLEKSRLLSDRFSAERPKGSFSTLEIQRTEQGDSAMYLCASRPKGTVYEQYFGPGTRLTVT.

This clone has a handful of counts. This chain uses TRBV7-3 with TRBJ1-6; D unclear. V was pared by 3 bases and J by 6 bases, with 9 bases between. From germline, CDR1 is SGHTA and CDR2 FQGTGA. This CDR3 is built from 14 residues. The CDR3 DNA is TGTGCCAGCAGCTTGTCGGGATCTAATTCACCCCTCCACTTT. The encoded protein is CASSLSGSNSPLHF.

The gene calls are TRBV7-9 and TRBJ2-7; D call uncertain. Germline V gene lookup returns CDR1 SEHNR and CDR2 FQNEAQ (reference sequence). The CDR3 runs to 11 residues. Trimming took off 5 bases at V and 3 bases at J, with 5 bases between the two ends. The DNA for the CDR3 is TGTGCCAGCAGCCCGGTCTACGAGCAGTACTTC. Its protein is CASSPVYEQYF. Drawing the rest from reference TRBV7-9 and TRBJ2-7, the complete variable domain is DTGVSQNPRHKITKRGQNVTFRCDPISEHNRLYWYRQTLGQGPEFLTYFQNEAQLEKSRLLSDRFSAERPKGSFSTLEIQRTEQGDSAMYLCASSPVYEQYFGPGTRLTVT.

V is TRBV2 and J is TRBJ1-3; D unresolved. Trimming took off 2 bases at V and 0 bases at J, with 8 bases between the two ends. The germline V gene has CDR1 SNHLY and CDR2 FYNNEI. The CDR3 runs 15 residues. The CDR3 protein is CASSEMRASGNTIYF. In DNA, the CDR3 is TGTGCCAGCAGTGAAATGAGGGCCTCTGGAAACACCATATATTTT.

The table lists this clone with a few counts. For the CDR3, the DNA is TGTGCCAGCAGTTACCCAACAGAAAGGATCTCCTATAATTCACCCCTCCACTTT. It specifies CASSYPTERISYNSPLHF. J is TRBJ1-6 and V is TRBV6-2 or TRBV6-3; D uncertain. The V end was cut by 2 bases, the J end by 0 bases, with 14 bases between. In germline, CDR1 is MNHEY, CDR2 SVGEGT. The CDR3 contains 18 residues.

The chain joins TRBV7-8 to TRBJ2-1; D is perhaps TRBD1 (6 bases). Germline loops: CDR1 SGHVS, CDR2 FQNEAQ. CDR3 length: 17 amino acids. Trimming pared 5 bases from V and 4 bases from J, leaving 21 bases between. This CDR3 is CASSPGAAGGVYNEQFF. The CDR3 nucleotides are TGTGCCAGCAGCCCAGGGGCGGCGGGCGGAGTTTACAATGAGCAGTTCTTC.

The chain couples TRBV3-1 (or the pseudogene TRBV3-2) to TRBJ1-4; D call uncertain. Germline CDR1 reads LGHDT; CDR2 reads YNNKEL (reference sequence). V gave up 1 base and J gave up 10 bases, with 19 bases separating them. The CDR3 spans 16 residues. CDR3 residues: CASSQGLPGSSGKLFF. The CDR3 DNA reads TGTGCCAGCAGCCAAGGTCTTCCGGGGTCAAGTGGAAAACTGTTTTTT.

The chain couples TRBV7-9 to TRBJ1-5; possibly TRBD1 for D (5 bases). V gave up 1 base and J gave up 3 bases, with 19 bases separating them. Germline CDR1 reads SEHNR; CDR2 reads FQNEAQ (reference sequence). The CDR3 covers 18 residues. CDR3 protein: CASSLEQAGRGTNQPQHF. The CDR3 DNA is TGTGCCAGCAGCTTAGAACAGGCAGGGCGAGGAACCAATCAGCCCCAGCATTTT.

This sequence joins TRBV6-2 or TRBV6-3 and TRBJ2-1; 14 bases agree with TRBD2. V gave up 2 bases and J gave up 7 bases; unmatched junction bases: 10. The germline V gene has CDR1 MNHEY and CDR2 SVGEGT. This CDR3 contains 18 residues. The CDR3 DNA follows: TGTGCCAGCAGTTACCCGACTAGCGGGAGGGCCGGGGGAAATGAGCAGTTCTTC. It encodes CASSYPTSGRAGGNEQFF.

The chain employs TRBV28 and TRBJ1-3; D not resolved. Trimming took 4 bases from V and 0 from J, leaving 10 bases between them. Per the germline V gene, CDR1 is MDHEN and CDR2 is SYDVKM. This CDR3 is 15 amino acids long. CDR3 residues: CASSSTTFSGNTIYF. The CDR3 nucleotides read TGTGCCAGCAGTTCCACGACATTCTCTGGAAACACCATATATTTT.

This clone came up once. The chain joins TRBV29-1 to TRBJ1-5; D call uncertain. The CDR3 runs to 14 residues. Trimming shortened V by 4 bases and J by 2 bases, and 12 bases separated the two germline ends. Germline lookup yields CDR1 SQVTM and CDR2 ANQGSEA. CDR3 region: CSVAGNSGNQPQHF. Here the CDR3 DNA reads TGCAGCGTTGCCGGGAACAGTGGCAATCAGCCCCAGCATTTT.

V is TRBV18 and J is TRBJ1-5; D might be TRBD1 (6 bases). In germline, CDR1 is KGHSH, CDR2 LQKENI. V lost 5 bases and J lost 5, with 16 bases in between. The CDR3 covers 15 residues. CDR3 coding DNA: TGTGCCAGCTCAGAGACCGAGACAGGTTATCAGCCCCAGCATTTT. Residues: CASSETETGYQPQHF.